These 9 T cell receptor beta chains originate from one sample sequenced in a study of blood T cell repertoires in COVID-19. The repertoire was sequenced with immunoSEQ multiplex PCR; TCRdb's copy has only in-frame clones and lacks some. The sample lists hundreds of thousands of clones, more than 80% seen once, with about 1.2% in the top ten. The source material was PBMCs or T cells enriched from blood (not recorded which). Receptors originate from a man aged 25 to 40 who had recovered from COVID-19.

This rearrangement joins TRBV7-6 to TRBJ1-2, with D tentatively TRBD1 (6 bases). With 5 bases removed from V and 6 bases from J, the gap between germline ends came to 13 bases. The CDR3 is 13 residues long. The germline gives CDR1 SGHVS, CDR2 FNYEAQ. In DNA form, the CDR3 reads TGTGCCAGCAGCAGAACAGGGATCGATGGCTACACCTTC. This sequence encodes CASSRTGIDGYTF.

This chain joins TRBV15 and TRBJ2-7, with a tentative D call TRBD2 (5 bases). This CDR3 spans 13 amino acids. CDR1 and CDR2 (germline): LNHNV, YYDKDF (reference sequence). The ends were cut back, 0 bases at V and 4 bases at J, with 7 bases in the middle. CDR3 bases: TGTGCCACCAGCAGAGAGTCGGGGTACGAGCAGTACTTC. It is translated as CATSRESGYEQYF.

CDR3 region: CASSLGVAGDSNEQYF. CDR3 DNA sequence: TGTGCCAGCAGCTTGGGAGTGGCGGGAGATTCTAACGAGCAGTACTTC. The chain combines TRBV11-3 with TRBJ2-7; TRBD2 agrees at 7 bases. Germline trimming cut 3 bases from V and 5 bases from J; bases unmatched to any gene: 13. Germline V CDR1 and CDR2: SGHNT, YENEEA. This CDR3 is 16 amino acids long.

V gene TRBV5-1 combines with J gene TRBJ1-1, with TRBD1 as a possible D gene (6 bases). Between the trimmed V and J ends, which lost 4 bases and 0 bases, there was a span of 16 bases. The CDR3 covers 16 residues. Germline CDR1 and CDR2: SGHRS and YFSETQ. The CDR3 sequence is CASSTSQGLLNTEAFF. In nucleotides, the CDR3 is TGCGCCAGCAGCACTTCACAGGGCTTACTGAACACTGAAGCTTTCTTT.

The J gene is TRBJ1-6, the V gene TRBV6-5, with 8 bases that match TRBD1. Germline V gene sequence: CDR1 MNHEY, CDR2 SVGAGI. V lost 6 bases and J lost 2; bases outside the gene matches: 3. This CDR3 is built from 15 residues. The CDR3, as DNA: TGTGCCAGCAGAATGGACAGGGCCTATAATTCACCCCTCCACTTT. This codes for CASRMDRAYNSPLHF.

In regard to this clone: The same CDR3 also results from other DNA sequences found in this sample. This sequence joins TRBV6-5 and TRBJ1-3; 8 nucleotides align to TRBD1. Germline values: CDR1 MNHEY, CDR2 SVGAGI. This CDR3 has 15 residues. The trim removed 2 bases at V and 0 bases at J, leaving 0 bases unmatched. The CDR3 sequence is CASSYGTGSGNTIYF. DNA for the CDR3: TGTGCCAGCAGTTACGGGACAGGCTCTGGAAACACCATATATTTT.

V gene TRBV5-8 combines with J gene TRBJ2-5, with TRBD1 matching over 7 bases. Germline CDR1 SGHTS, CDR2 YDEGEE. The CDR3 has 15 amino acids. V lost 2 bases to trimming and J lost 1 base; unmatched junction nucleotides: 5. The CDR3 sequence: CASSLGDRAQETQYF. DNA for the CDR3: TGTGCCAGCAGCTTAGGCGACAGGGCCCAAGAGACCCAGTACTTC.

CDR3 sequence reads: CASRQGSEAFF. Written as DNA, the CDR3 is TGTGCCAGCAGACAGGGCTCTGAAGCTTTCTTT. The chain combines TRBV7-8 with TRBJ1-1, with D possibly being TRBD1 (6 bases). V lost 6 bases to trimming and J lost 6 bases, with 8 bases between them. The CDR3 is 11 amino acids. The V gene's germline CDR1 is SGHVS and CDR2 FQNEAQ.

The V and J genes are TRBV5-1 and TRBJ1-2; 11 bases are a match to TRBD1. Germline loops: CDR1 SGHRS, CDR2 YFSETQ. This CDR3 is built from 15 residues. Trimming at V came to 4 bases and at J to 4 bases, leaving 6 bases not matched to a gene. This CDR3 reads CASSTGTGGSYGYTF. CDR3 nucleotides: TGCGCCAGCAGCACAGGGACAGGGGGGAGCTATGGCTACACCTTC.